This T cell receptor (beta chain) was found in a study of T-cell reconstitution after alpha-beta-depleted transplantation in children. The library targeted TCRbeta and was prepared with unique molecular identifiers. TCRdb re-called the PCR reads with MiXCR, one entry per CDR3 protein. The repertoire includes about 250,000 distinct CDR3 sequences, about 24% of them detected once, and 4% to 5.5% sits in the top ten. Study-wide points: One year post-transplant, T-cell counts and diversity were largely derived from T cells produced anew. Alpha-beta T cells present about two months after transplant were reported to originate from several hundred expanded graft clones. Elevated TCRbeta diversity at day 60 was traced, in some patients, to surviving recipient T cells and thymic progenitors.

The CDR3 loop spans 15 amino acids. The V end was cut by 6 bases, the J end by 3 bases, with 15 bases between. This clonotype turned up a few times. The antigen is unknown. This sample comprised PBMCs, mostly from graft donor cells, obtained 360 days after TCRalphabeta/CD19-depleted stem cell transplant. The chain is built from TRBV12-3 or TRBV12-4 and TRBJ1-5, with a tentative D call TRBD1 (5 bases). The receptor was derived from a female patient aged 2-10 years who had a stem cell transplant for congenital amegakaryocytic thrombocytopenia, so the T cells may come from the graft donor. This CDR3 reads CASSRGTGVNQPQHF. As DNA, the CDR3 is TGTGCCAGCAGCCGAGGGACGGGAGTCAATCAGCCCCAGCATTTT.